Each of the 32 T cell receptor beta chains below was sequenced from the same sample in a study of T cell responses to AZD1222 COVID-19 vaccine (dated by TCRdb to about 2021). The library was produced with the immunoSEQ multiplex PCR assay. Sourced from immuneACCESS, this table was stored by TCRdb with only in-frame sequences that have V and J called. A share of the clones is absent; for the studies checked, an unresolved V gene accounts for under half, and the remainder has no known explanation. A total of about 64,000 clones appear in this sample, around nine tenths of them only once. The ten largest clones take up over 5.5% of the sample. Per the publication, the time point label means: about 28 days (+/-7) after the second vaccine dose. The treatment or condition label on this specimen signifies: meningococcal conjugate vaccine given as trial control. Sequences were derived from peripheral blood, sampled 28 days after the second dose of the MenACWY control vaccine. The source of these receptors is an adult who received the MenACWY meningococcal vaccine as a control.

The chain combines TRBV6-1 with TRBJ1-2, with TRBD1 as a possible D gene (6 bases). Trimming pared 1 base from V and 4 bases from J, leaving 16 bases between. Germline V gene lookup returns CDR1 MNHNS and CDR2 SASEGT. The CDR3 covers 16 residues. The DNA of the CDR3 is TGTGCCAGCAGTGAAGGCGCACGAGGGGGACCCTATGGCTACACCTTC. It codes for CASSEGARGGPYGYTF.

This rearrangement joins TRBV7-9 to TRBJ2-7; D is unresolved. Germline CDR1 is SEHNR and CDR2 is FQNEAQ (reference sequence). Deletions cut 5 bases from V and 5 bases from J, with 10 bases between. The CDR3 is 12 amino acids. The CDR3: CASSVSADEQYF. CDR3 nucleotides: TGTGCCAGCAGCGTAAGCGCGGACGAGCAGTACTTC.

This chain connects TRBV18 to TRBJ1-6; no reliable D call. CDR3 length equals 18 residues. The V gene's germline CDR1 is KGHSH and CDR2 LQKENI. V shed 4 bases and J shed 1 base, with 17 bases lying between them. Here the CDR3 DNA reads TGTGCCAGCTCACAGGAGCGGTCAGGCCTTTCCTATAATTCACCCCTCCACTTT. This encodes CASSQERSGLSYNSPLHF.

The CDR3 coding sequence is TGCAAGGTCATTCTGAACACTGAAGCTTTCTTT. This codes for CKVILNTEAFF. This sequence joins TRBV20-1 and TRBJ1-1; D unclear. Germline loops: CDR1 DFQATT, CDR2 SNEGSKA (reference sequence). This CDR3 is 11 amino acids long.

V usage is TRBV11-2 and J usage is TRBJ2-5; the D gene is possibly TRBD2 (6 bases). Germline V gives CDR1 SGHAT, CDR2 FQNNGV. V was trimmed by 5 bases and J by 1 base, leaving 20 bases between them. The CDR3 is 17 residues long. The CDR3 nucleotides are TGTGCCAGCAGCCTTTCCAGACTAGGTCAGGGCCAAGAGACCCAGTACTTC. Protein sequence: CASSLSRLGQGQETQYF.

The rearrangement uses TRBV28 and TRBJ2-2, with 8 bases lining up with TRBD2. With 4 bases clipped from V and 5 bases from J, the junction kept 9 bases outside the gene matches. The CDR3 spans 16 residues. Germline assignment: CDR1 MDHEN and CDR2 SYDVKM. The CDR3 DNA reads TGTGCCAGCAGTTCCGCCCGGGAGGGGGGAACCGGGGAGCTGTTTTTT. This encodes CASSSAREGGTGELFF.

The rearrangement uses TRBV7-2 and TRBJ1-1; no clear D. Germline V gene sequence: CDR1 SGHTA, CDR2 FQGNSA. The CDR3 is 14 residues long. V shed 3 bases and J shed 1 base, with 9 bases lying between them. The CDR3 region has the DNA TGTGCCAGCAGCTTTAAGACGGGGAACACTGAAGCTTTCTTT. Its translation is CASSFKTGNTEAFF. Full variable domain (missing parts from reference TRBV7-2 and TRBJ1-1): GAGVSQSPSNKVTEKGKDVELRCDPISGHTALYWYRQSLGQGLEFLIYFQGNSAPDKSGLPSDRFSAERTGGSVSTLTIQRTQQEDSAVYLCASSFKTGNTEAFFGQGTRLTVV.

This clone was seen a handful of times. V and J are TRBV18 and TRBJ2-1; D gene ambiguous. The CDR3 contains 12 residues. V was shortened by 3 bases and J by 8 bases, with 8 bases between the two germline ends. Germline V gene sequence: CDR1 KGHSH, CDR2 LQKENI. CDR3 coding DNA: TGTGCCAGCTCACCCGTCGTATATGAGCAGTTCTTC. Translating it yields CASSPVVYEQFF.

The chain uses TRBV6-5 and TRBJ1-4; possibly TRBD1 for D (6 bases). CDR3 length: 15 residues. The germline V and J ends were trimmed by 5 bases and 6 bases, with 16 bases remaining between them. Per the germline V gene, CDR1 is MNHEY and CDR2 is SVGAGI. This chain's CDR3 is CASSMLQGKDEKLFF. In DNA, the CDR3 is TGTGCCAGCAGTATGCTACAGGGTAAAGATGAAAAACTGTTTTTT.

The CDR3 DNA reads TGTGCCTGGACAGGGGGCCGAGCTTTCTTT. Translating gives CAWTGGRAFF. The chain has TRBV30 and TRBJ1-1, with TRBD1 identical over 8 bases. Germline values: CDR1 GTSNPN, CDR2 SVGIG (reference sequence). The CDR3 length is 10 residues. V was clipped by 4 bases and J by 10 bases; unmatched bases: 2.

This chain uses TRBV9 with TRBJ1-1; TRBD1 is a possible D gene (5 bases). Germline V lookup: CDR1 SGDLS, CDR2 YYNGEE. The V end lost 1 base, the J end lost 2 bases, and 9 bases lay between the germline ends. There are 14 residues in the CDR3. CDR3 sequence: CASSVSGGNTEAFF. As DNA, the CDR3 is TGTGCCAGCAGCGTATCCGGGGGTAACACTGAAGCTTTCTTT. Drawing the rest from reference TRBV9 and TRBJ1-1, the complete variable domain is DSGVTQTPKHLITATGQRVTLRCSPRSGDLSVYWYQQSLDQGLQFLIQYYNGEERAKGNILERFSAQQFPDLHSELNLSSLELGDSALYFCASSVSGGNTEAFFGQGTRLTVV.

The chain joins TRBV2 to TRBJ2-1; D is unresolved. V dropped 0 bases and J dropped 10 bases, with 4 bases sitting between them. Germline values: CDR1 SNHLY, CDR2 FYNNEI. This CDR3 comprises 11 residues. For the CDR3, the DNA is TGTGCCAGCAGTGAAGCGAGGGAGCAGTTCTTC. This encodes CASSEAREQFF.

This clone was recorded a few times. This sequence joins TRBV4-1 and TRBJ1-2, with 7 positions matching TRBD1. V was pared by 1 base and J by 8 bases, with 4 bases of the junction left unmatched. Germline loops: CDR1 MGHRA, CDR2 YSYEKL. The CDR3 has 13 residues. This chain's CDR3 is CASSQAQGLGYTF. The CDR3, as DNA: TGCGCCAGCAGCCAAGCACAGGGGTTGGGCTACACCTTC.

This clone was recorded a few times. The chain employs TRBV7-2 and TRBJ1-3, with D perhaps matching TRBD1 (5 bases). The CDR3 covers 15 residues. V was pared by 1 base and J by 2 bases, with 9 bases between. The germline V gene has CDR1 SGHTA and CDR2 FQGNSA. CDR3 protein: CASSLDSRAGNTIYF. Written as DNA, the CDR3 is TGTGCCAGCAGCTTAGACAGCAGGGCTGGAAACACCATATATTTT.

This chain joins TRBV10-1 and TRBJ1-1; D unresolved. CDR1 WNHNN and CDR2 SYGVQD come from the germline V gene (reference sequence). The V gene lost 7 bases and the J gene lost 3 bases, with 15 bases spanning the gap. This CDR3 is built from 14 residues. CDR3 nucleotides: TGCGCCAGCACCCCCGGTAGGGATTACACTGAAGCTTTCTTT. Translating it yields CASTPGRDYTEAFF.

The chain uses TRBV7-2 and TRBJ2-5; 7 nucleotides match TRBD1. J gave up 4 bases and V 4 bases, and 9 bases lay outside the gene matches. CDR3 length: 15 amino acids. Germline V gives CDR1 SGHTA, CDR2 FQGNSA. The CDR3 protein is CASSSVGQASETQYF. The CDR3 region has the DNA TGTGCCAGCAGCTCGGTCGGACAGGCGTCAGAGACCCAGTACTTC.

V gene TRBV5-1 combines with J gene TRBJ1-4; 7 bases fit TRBD1. Trimming removed 5 bases from V and 7 bases from J; junction bases left unmatched: 17. Germline V gene data show CDR1 as SGHRS and CDR2 as YFSETQ. The CDR3 has 17 amino acids. The CDR3 region is CASREGQVASLGEKLFF. CDR3 DNA sequence: TGCGCCAGCAGGGAAGGACAGGTTGCGAGCCTTGGTGAAAAACTGTTTTTT.

In its sample, this clone was seen once. The chain links TRBV28 to TRBJ2-6; 8 nucleotides match TRBD2. The CDR3 is 16 amino acids. CDR1 is MDHEN and CDR2 is SYDVKM in the germline V gene. J gave up 3 bases and V 6 bases, and 7 bases lay outside the gene matches. The CDR3 sequence is CASSPRGGRGANVLTF. The CDR3 DNA reads as TGTGCCAGCAGCCCCCGGGGGGGACGTGGGGCCAACGTCCTGACTTTC.

This clone was recorded once. This chain uses TRBV15 with TRBJ1-4; D not resolved. The CDR3 consists of 16 residues. V shed 0 bases and J shed 0 bases, with 8 bases lying between them. Germline lookup yields CDR1 LNHNV and CDR2 YYDKDF (reference sequence). DNA for the CDR3: TGTGCCACCAGCAGAGATGGCGGCACAACTAATGAAAAACTGTTTTTT. It specifies CATSRDGGTTNEKLFF.

The table lists this clone with a count of one. The chain joins TRBV5-4 to TRBJ2-7; 8 bases agree with TRBD2. CDR3 length equals 16 residues. CDR1 and CDR2 from the germline V gene are SGHNT and YYREEE (reference sequence). V was pared by 2 bases and J by 3 bases, with 10 bases of the junction left unmatched. CDR3 sequence (DNA): TGTGCCAGCAGCTTCCTAGCTACGGGAGGGGACTACGAGCAGTACTTC. Translation gives CASSFLATGGDYEQYF.

This chain joins TRBV6-5 and TRBJ2-7, with D hard to call. Germline V gene sequence: CDR1 MNHEY, CDR2 SVGAGI. The CDR3 runs to 13 residues. V lost 0 bases and J 2 bases, leaving 5 bases between the germline ends. In DNA, the CDR3 is TGTGCCAGCAGTTACTCGTCAGCCTACGAGCAGTACTTC. It yields the protein CASSYSSAYEQYF.

The chain employs TRBV6-5 and TRBJ1-2, with TRBD1 matching over 7 bases. V was clipped by 10 bases and J by 6 bases; unmatched bases: 11. This CDR3 has 13 amino acids. Per the germline V gene, CDR1 is MNHEY and CDR2 is SVGAGI. The CDR3 sequence is CAMKKTGVDGYTF. The CDR3 DNA sequence: TGTGCCATGAAGAAAACAGGGGTCGATGGCTACACCTTC.

The J gene is TRBJ2-5, the V gene TRBV27, with a weak D call TRBD2 (6 bases). The CDR3 length is 13 residues. Trimming removed 6 bases at V and 3 bases at J, with 11 bases between. The germline CDR1 and CDR2 sequences are MNHEY and SMNVEV (reference sequence). In DNA form, the CDR3 reads TGTGCCAGCAGGGGTCCGGGGGAAGAGACCCAGTACTTC. It is translated as CASRGPGEETQYF.

The chain couples TRBV7-2 to TRBJ2-1; TRBD2 matches 7 bases. Germline V gene lookup returns CDR1 SGHTA and CDR2 FQGNSA. The CDR3 totals 15 residues. V lost 1 base to trimming and J lost 2 bases; unmatched junction nucleotides: 2. CDR3 in amino acids: CASSLGGGAYNEQFF. The CDR3 DNA follows: TGTGCCAGCAGCTTAGGGGGGGGAGCCTACAATGAGCAGTTCTTC.

This chain joins TRBV20-1 and TRBJ1-4; D is unresolved. Deletions cut 5 bases from V and 7 bases from J, with 5 bases between. The CDR3 is 10 amino acids. CDR1 is DFQATT, CDR2 SNEGSKA, per germline (reference sequence). CDR3 nucleotides: TGCAGTGCTCGCAGTGAAAAACTGTTTTTT. Translation gives CSARSEKLFF.

A single count supports this clone. The chain joins TRBV2 to TRBJ1-6; 9 bases align to TRBD1. CDR3 size: 13 residues. J was trimmed by 9 bases and V by 4 bases; bases with no gene match: 1. Germline lookup yields CDR1 SNHLY and CDR2 FYNNEI. Here the CDR3 DNA reads TGTGCCAGCAGTGGACAGGGGGGTTCACCCCTCCACTTT. As protein: CASSGQGGSPLHF.

The V gene is TRBV6-6, the J gene TRBJ1-6; D is perhaps TRBD1 (6 bases). CDR3 length equals 13 residues. CDR1 and CDR2 from the germline V gene are MNHNY and SVGAGI (reference sequence). Between the trimmed V and J ends, which lost 6 bases and 10 bases, there was a span of 13 bases. CDR3 residues: CASSPRGASPLHF. The CDR3 DNA reads as TGTGCCAGCAGCCCCCGGGGGGCCTCACCCCTCCACTTT.

This chain links TRBV7-2 with TRBJ2-7; possibly TRBD1 for D (6 bases). The germline V and J ends were trimmed by 2 bases and 4 bases, with 6 bases remaining between them. The germline V gene encodes CDR1 SGHTA and CDR2 FQGNSA. This CDR3 spans 12 amino acids. In DNA form, the CDR3 reads TGTGCCAGCAGCTTAACAGGGTACGAGCAGTACTTC. Amino acids: CASSLTGYEQYF.

The genes are TRBV30 and TRBJ1-4; 7 bases line up with TRBD1. This CDR3 spans 15 amino acids. The germline V gene has CDR1 GTSNPN and CDR2 SVGIG (reference sequence). J lost 5 bases, V lost 0 bases, and 6 bases had no gene match. CDR3 residues: CAWSVRGTENEKLFF. DNA of the CDR3: TGTGCCTGGAGTGTACGAGGGACAGAGAATGAAAAACTGTTTTTT.

This clone was seen only once. The gene calls are TRBV7-9 and TRBJ1-4; D call uncertain. The V and J ends lost 1 base and 2 bases respectively, with 2 bases between them. The CDR3 is made up of 13 amino acids. CDR1 is SEHNR and CDR2 is FQNEAQ in the germline V gene (reference sequence). CDR3 amino acids: CASSLETNEKLFF. The DNA for the CDR3 is TGTGCCAGCAGCTTAGAGACTAATGAAAAACTGTTTTTT. Looking up the rest from reference TRBV7-9 and TRBJ1-4 gives the full variable domain: DTGVSQNPRHKITKRGQNVTFRCDPISEHNRLYWYRQTLGQGPEFLTYFQNEAQLEKSRLLSDRFSAERPKGSFSTLEIQRTEQGDSAMYLCASSLETNEKLFFGSGTQLSVL.

The rearrangement links TRBV5-4 to TRBJ2-5, with 8 bases aligning to TRBD2. This CDR3 spans 15 amino acids. V shed 0 bases, J shed 3 bases, and the junction held 4 bases outside the gene matches. CDR1 and CDR2 (germline): SGHNT, YYREEE (reference sequence). The CDR3 DNA reads as TGTGCCAGCAGCTTGGACAGCGGGAGTAAAGAGACCCAGTACTTC. Its protein is CASSLDSGSKETQYF.

CDR3 sequence (DNA): TGCGCCAGCAGCTCCCTGACAAGCCCTGAGCAGTACTTC. This codes for CASSSLTSPEQYF. J is TRBJ2-7 and V is TRBV5-1; D remains ambiguous. Per the germline V gene, CDR1 is SGHRS and CDR2 is YFSETQ. Trimming took off 3 bases at V and 7 bases at J, with 14 bases between the two ends. The CDR3 runs to 13 residues.